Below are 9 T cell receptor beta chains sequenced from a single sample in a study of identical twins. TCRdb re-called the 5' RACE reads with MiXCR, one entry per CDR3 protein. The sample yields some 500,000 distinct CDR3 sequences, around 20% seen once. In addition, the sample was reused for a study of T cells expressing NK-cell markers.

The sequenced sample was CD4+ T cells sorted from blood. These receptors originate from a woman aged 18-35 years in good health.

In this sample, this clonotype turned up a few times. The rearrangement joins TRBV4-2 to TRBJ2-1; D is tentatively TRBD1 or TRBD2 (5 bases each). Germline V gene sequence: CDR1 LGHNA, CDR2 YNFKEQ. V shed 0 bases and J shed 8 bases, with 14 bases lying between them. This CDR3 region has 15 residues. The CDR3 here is CASSQDHARGDEQFF. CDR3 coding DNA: TGTGCCAGCAGCCAAGATCATGCCAGAGGGGATGAGCAGTTCTTC.

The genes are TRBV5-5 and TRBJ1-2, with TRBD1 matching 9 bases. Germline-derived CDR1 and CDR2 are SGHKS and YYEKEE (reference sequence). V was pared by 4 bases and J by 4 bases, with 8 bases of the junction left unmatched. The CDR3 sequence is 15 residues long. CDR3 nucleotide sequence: TGTGCCAGCAGCGATTTACAGGGGGCGGTCTATGGCTACACCTTC. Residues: CASSDLQGAVYGYTF.

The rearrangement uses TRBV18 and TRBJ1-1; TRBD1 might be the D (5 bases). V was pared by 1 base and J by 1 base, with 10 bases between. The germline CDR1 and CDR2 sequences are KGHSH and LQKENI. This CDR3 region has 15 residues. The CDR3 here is CASSPQGSRNTEAFF. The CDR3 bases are TGTGCCAGCTCACCACAGGGGTCGAGGAACACTGAAGCTTTCTTT. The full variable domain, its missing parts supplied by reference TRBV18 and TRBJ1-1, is NAGVMQNPRHLVRRRGQEARLRCSPMKGHSHVYWYRQLPEEGLKFMVYLQKENIIDESGMPKERFSAEFPKEGPSILRIQQVVRGDSAAYFCASSPQGSRNTEAFFGQGTRLTVV.

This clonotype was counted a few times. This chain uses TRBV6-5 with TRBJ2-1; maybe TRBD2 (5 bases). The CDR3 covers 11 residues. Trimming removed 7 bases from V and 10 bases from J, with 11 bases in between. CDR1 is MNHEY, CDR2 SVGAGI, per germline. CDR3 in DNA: TGTGCCAGCATGGCGGGCGGGGAGCAGTTCTTC. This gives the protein CASMAGGEQFF.

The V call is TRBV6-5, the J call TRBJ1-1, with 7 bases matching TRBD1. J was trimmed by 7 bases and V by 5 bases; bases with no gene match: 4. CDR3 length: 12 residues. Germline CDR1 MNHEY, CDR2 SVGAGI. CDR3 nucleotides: TGTGCCAGCAGTAGAGGGGGCGATGAAGCTTTCTTT. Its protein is CASSRGGDEAFF.

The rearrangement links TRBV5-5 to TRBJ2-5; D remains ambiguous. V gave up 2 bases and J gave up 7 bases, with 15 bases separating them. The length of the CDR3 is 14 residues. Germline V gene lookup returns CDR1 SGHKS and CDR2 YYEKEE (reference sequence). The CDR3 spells CASSFHYPMGTQYF. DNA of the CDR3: TGTGCCAGCAGCTTTCATTACCCCATGGGGACCCAGTACTTC.

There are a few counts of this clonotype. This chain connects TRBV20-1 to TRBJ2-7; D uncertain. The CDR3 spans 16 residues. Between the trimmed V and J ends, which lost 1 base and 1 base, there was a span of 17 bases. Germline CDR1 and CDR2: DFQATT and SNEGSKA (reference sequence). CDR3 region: CSARGVGTQRSYEQYF. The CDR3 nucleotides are TGCAGTGCTAGAGGGGTAGGCACTCAGAGGTCCTACGAGCAGTACTTC.

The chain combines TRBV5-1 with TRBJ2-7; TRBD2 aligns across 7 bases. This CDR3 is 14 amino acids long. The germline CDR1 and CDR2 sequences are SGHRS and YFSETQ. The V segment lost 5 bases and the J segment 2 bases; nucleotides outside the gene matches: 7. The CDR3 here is CASSSGLAAYEQYF. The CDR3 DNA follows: TGCGCCAGCAGTTCGGGGCTAGCGGCCTACGAGCAGTACTTC.

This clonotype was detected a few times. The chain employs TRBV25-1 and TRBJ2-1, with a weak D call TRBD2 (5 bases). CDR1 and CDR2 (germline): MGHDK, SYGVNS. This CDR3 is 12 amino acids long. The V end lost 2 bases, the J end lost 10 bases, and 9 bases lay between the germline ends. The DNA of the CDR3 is TGTGCCAGCAGTGAACATTTAGCGGAGCAGTTCTTC. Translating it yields CASSEHLAEQFF.